Listed below are T cell receptor beta chains from one sample, sequenced in a study of spatial heterogeneity in lung cancer. TCRdb itself ran the 5' RACE reads through MiXCR, one entry per CDR3 protein. The sample shows roughly 40,000 distinct CDR3 sequences, roughly 7.1% of them seen only once. Sequencing used PBMCs, obtained at surgery. These receptors all stem from a female donor with early-stage non-small cell lung cancer. The CDR3 runs from the conserved cysteine through the conserved F or W. The D gene is left open where the match is weak. Rows may omit the clone size; those that give it use once, few, many or a size class.

v_gene	abundance	j_gene	len	d_gene	CDR3aa	CDR3nt
TRBV7-7	few	TRBJ2-1	15	TRBD2	CASSLELAAYNEQFF	TGTGCTAGCAGCTTAGAACTAGCGGCCTACAATGAGCAGTTCTTC
TRBV19	NA	TRBJ1-6	16	TRBD1	CASSPRDRGYNSPLHF	TGTGCCAGTAGTCCCCGGGACAGGGGGTATAATTCACCCCTCCACTTT
TRBV6-1	many	TRBJ2-7	15	TRBD1	CASSVAGTEFYEQYF	TGTGCCAGCAGTGTTGCCGGGACAGAGTTCTACGAGCAGTACTTC
TRBV6-2/TRBV6-3	NA	TRBJ2-5	18	TRBD2	CASSPRTSGSGFQETQYF	TGTGCCAGCAGTCCCCGGACTAGCGGGTCGGGCTTCCAAGAGACCCAGTACTTC
TRBV4-1	many	TRBJ2-3	15	TRBD2	CASSQGGRVADTQYF	TGCGCCAGCAGCCAAGGAGGGAGGGTAGCAGATACGCAGTATTTT
TRBV2	few	TRBJ2-5	14	TRBD2	CASKTSEYQETQYF	TGTGCCAGCAAGACTAGCGAGTACCAAGAGACCCAGTACTTC
TRBV27	many	TRBJ2-2	14	NA	CASRASRNTGELFF	TGTGCCAGCAGGGCTAGCAGGAACACCGGGGAGCTGTTTTTT
TRBV2	NA	TRBJ2-7	13	TRBD1	CASSETGFWEQYF	TGTGCCAGCAGTGAGACAGGGTTCTGGGAGCAGTACTTC
TRBV2	many	TRBJ2-5	15	NA	CASTARRGLHETQYF	TGTGCCAGCACGGCCCGCAGGGGACTCCACGAGACCCAGTACTTC
TRBV5-1	many	TRBJ2-5	12	NA	CASGGAKETQYF	TGCGCCAGCGGGGGAGCAAAAGAGACCCAGTACTTC
TRBV7-2	NA	TRBJ1-3	17	NA	CASSPRGPRNPGNTIYF	TGTGCCAGCAGCCCGAGGGGACCCAGGAATCCTGGAAACACCATATATTTT
TRBV9	few	TRBJ2-5	14	NA	CASSVAGDQETQYF	TGTGCCAGCAGCGTAGCGGGGGACCAAGAGACCCAGTACTTC
TRBV18	few	TRBJ1-4	13	NA	CASSPGRNEKLFF	TGTGCCAGCTCACCTGGACGGAATGAAAAACTGTTTTTT
TRBV6-6	many	TRBJ1-4	13	NA	CASFRSINEKLFF	TGTGCCAGCTTTCGGAGTATTAATGAAAAACTGTTTTTT
TRBV12-3/TRBV12-4	many	TRBJ1-4	12	NA	CASSYRSRKLFF	TGTGCCAGCAGTTACAGGTCCCGAAAACTGTTTTTT
TRBV7-8	NA	TRBJ2-1	13	NA	CASSLLLNNEQFF	TGTGCCAGCAGCCTCCTGCTAAACAATGAGCAGTTCTTC
TRBV27	many	TRBJ1-5	16	NA	CASSFRSAGVRQPQHF	TGTGCCAGCAGTTTCAGGTCGGCCGGGGTGCGGCAGCCCCAGCATTTT
TRBV24-1	NA	TRBJ1-2	15	TRBD1	CATSDPRTGNYGYTF	TGTGCCACCAGTGATCCAAGGACAGGCAACTATGGCTACACCTTC
TRBV10-2	many	TRBJ1-1	15	TRBD1	CASRLGTGRNTEAFF	TGCGCCAGCAGATTGGGGACAGGCCGGAACACTGAAGCTTTCTTT
TRBV6-1	many	TRBJ2-7	13	TRBD1	CASILTGGYEQYF	TGTGCCAGCATTTTGACAGGGGGTTACGAGCAGTACTTC
TRBV2	many	TRBJ1-5	15	TRBD1	CASRGGQVPNQPQHF	TGTGCCAGCAGAGGCGGACAGGTACCTAATCAGCCCCAGCATTTT
TRBV2	few	TRBJ1-1	14	TRBD1	CARWRDRGPTEAFF	TGTGCCAGGTGGCGGGACAGGGGACCCACTGAAGCTTTCTTT
TRBV7-2	NA	TRBJ2-1	13	NA	CASSLGLHNEQFF	TGTGCCAGCAGCTTAGGACTCCACAATGAGCAGTTCTTC
TRBV10-1	NA	TRBJ2-7	13	NA	CATSRDSLYEQYF	TGCGCCACCTCACGGGACTCGCTGTACGAGCAGTACTTC
TRBV6-2/TRBV6-3	few	TRBJ2-5	10	NA	CASSYGTQYF	TGTGCCAGCAGTTACGGGACCCAGTACTTC
TRBV13	many	TRBJ1-1	13	TRBD1	CASSPGGENEAFF	TGTGCCAGCAGTCCAGGGGGGGAAAATGAAGCTTTCTTT
TRBV20-1	many	TRBJ2-3	16	TRBD2	CSASRLGGGVTDTQYF	TGCAGTGCTTCTCGCTTAGGCGGGGGAGTCACAGATACGCAGTATTTT
TRBV11-2	medium-sized	TRBJ1-1	18	TRBD1	CASSLDRTGSKGDTEAFF	TGTGCCAGCAGCTTAGACAGGACAGGGTCTAAGGGGGACACTGAAGCTTTCTTT
TRBV29-1	few	TRBJ1-2	14	TRBD1	CSVEVGTANYGYTF	TGCAGCGTTGAAGTGGGGACAGCTAACTATGGCTACACCTTC
TRBV11-2	few	TRBJ2-2	13	NA	CASSPGVAGELFF	TGTGCCAGCAGCCCTGGGGTGGCCGGGGAGCTGTTTTTT
TRBV12-3/TRBV12-4	many	TRBJ1-1	19	TRBD1	CASRAGDSTGSRVSTEAFF	TGTGCCAGCAGAGCTGGGGACTCGACAGGGAGTCGAGTTAGCACTGAAGCTTTCTTT
TRBV10-3	few	TRBJ1-2	16	TRBD1	CAISDVLSDRGGGYTF	TGTGCCATCAGCGACGTCTTATCTGACAGGGGCGGTGGCTACACCTTC
TRBV2	NA	TRBJ1-5	16	NA	CASRRGSGYSNQPQHF	TGTGCCAGCAGGAGGGGCAGCGGGTATAGCAATCAGCCCCAGCATTTT
TRBV29-1	few	TRBJ2-7	13	TRBD1	CSVQAGTGLEARF	TGCAGCGTTCAGGCCGGGACAGGGTTAGAGGCACGGTTC
TRBV5-1	many	TRBJ2-3	14	NA	CASSSRQFTDTQYF	TGCGCCAGCAGCTCCCGACAGTTCACAGATACGCAGTATTTT
TRBV5-1	many	TRBJ1-1	14	TRBD1	CASSFQGEGTEAFF	TGCGCCAGCAGCTTCCAGGGGGAAGGGACTGAAGCTTTCTTT
TRBV7-8	many	TRBJ1-1	16	NA	CASSLAKAGTGTEAFF	TGTGCCAGCAGCTTAGCGAAGGCAGGGACGGGCACTGAAGCTTTCTTT
TRBV2	many	TRBJ2-5	13	NA	CASSVSGQETQYF	TGTGCCAGCAGTGTCAGCGGACAAGAGACCCAGTACTTC
TRBV6-5	few	TRBJ1-5	15	NA	CASTAGYYSNQPQHF	TGTGCCAGCACGGCAGGCTATTATAGCAATCAGCCCCAGCATTTT
TRBV6-5	NA	TRBJ2-7	15	NA	CASSRAGTDSYEQYF	TGTGCCAGCAGTCGCGCCGGGACTGACTCCTACGAGCAGTACTTC
TRBV2	many	TRBJ2-7	16	TRBD2	CASSEEVAGGPYEQYF	TGTGCCAGCAGTGAAGAGGTAGCGGGGGGGCCCTACGAGCAGTACTTC
TRBV27	many	TRBJ1-1	14	NA	CASSRSQVNTEAFF	TGTGCCAGCAGTAGATCACAGGTGAACACTGAAGCTTTCTTT
TRBV24-1	NA	TRBJ1-1	16	NA	CATSDPGPAVDTEAFF	TGTGCCACCAGTGATCCGGGACCGGCGGTGGACACTGAAGCTTTCTTT
TRBV12-3/TRBV12-4	many	TRBJ1-4	11	NA	CASSLTEKLFF	TGTGCCAGCAGTTTGACCGAAAAACTGTTTTTT
TRBV18	few	TRBJ1-1	15	NA	CASSRGDAGGTEAFF	TGTGCCAGCTCACGAGGGGACGCGGGGGGCACTGAAGCTTTCTTT
TRBV11-2	NA	TRBJ1-2	14	NA	CASSPILANYGYTF	TGTGCCAGCAGTCCCATATTAGCTAACTATGGCTACACCTTC
TRBV5-1	many	TRBJ2-3	15	NA	CASSPPDISTDTQYF	TGCGCCAGCAGCCCCCCGGACATTAGCACAGATACGCAGTATTTT
TRBV4-1	NA	TRBJ2-7	14	NA	CASSARQSDYEQYF	TGCGCCAGCAGCGCCCGGCAGAGTGACTACGAGCAGTACTTC
TRBV6-6	NA	TRBJ2-7	15	NA	CASSQTAQSSYEQYF	TGTGCCAGCAGTCAGACGGCTCAGAGCTCCTACGAGCAGTACTTC
TRBV18	few	TRBJ2-3	14	NA	CASSPTTLHDTQYF	TGTGCCAGCTCACCCACGACCCTGCATGATACGCAGTATTTT
TRBV4-1	few	TRBJ1-6	14	TRBD1	CASSQNSGGSPLHF	TGCGCCAGCAGCCAAAACTCAGGGGGGTCACCCCTCCACTTT
TRBV7-7	NA	TRBJ2-3	15	TRBD2	CASSSGGAGTDTQYF	TGTGCCAGCAGCTCCGGGGGGGCTGGCACAGATACGCAGTATTTT
TRBV7-2	few	TRBJ2-1	16	NA	CASSLVRVLAAGEQFF	TGTGCCAGCAGCTTAGTCCGGGTCCTTGCCGCCGGTGAGCAGTTCTTC
TRBV7-2	many	TRBJ1-1	14	NA	CASSPGAANTEAFF	TGTGCCAGCAGCCCAGGGGCGGCTAACACTGAAGCTTTCTTT